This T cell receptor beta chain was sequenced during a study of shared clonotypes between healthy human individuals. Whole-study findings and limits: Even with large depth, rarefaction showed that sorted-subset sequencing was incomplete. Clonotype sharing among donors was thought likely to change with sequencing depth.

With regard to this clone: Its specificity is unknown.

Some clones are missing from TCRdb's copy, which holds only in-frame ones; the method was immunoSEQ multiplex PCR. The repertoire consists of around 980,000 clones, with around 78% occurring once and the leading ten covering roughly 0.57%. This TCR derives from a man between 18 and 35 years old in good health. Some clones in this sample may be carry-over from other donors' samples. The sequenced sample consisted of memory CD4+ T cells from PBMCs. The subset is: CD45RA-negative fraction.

The CDR3 DNA reads as TGCGCCAGCAGCTTGGTCAGTCGCACAGATACGCAGTATTTT. Its protein product is CASSLVSRTDTQYF. The gene calls are TRBV5-1 and TRBJ2-3; no clear D gene. CDR3 length: 14 amino acids. CDR1 is SGHRS, CDR2 YFSETQ, per germline. Trimming stripped 0 bases from V and 1 base from J, with 6 bases between.